These 26 T cell receptor beta chains were all obtained from the same sample, sequenced in a study of T cells after posttransplantation cyclophosphamide. The method was immunoSEQ multiplex PCR; TCRdb's version includes in-frame clones alone and lacks a portion of them. The sample was found to contain about 15,000 clones, and every one recurs. A marrow graft followed busulfan-fludarabine conditioning, with cyclophosphamide on days +3 and +4. Sequencing was performed on PBMCs, taken about 1,200 days after allogeneic stem cell transplant with posttransplant cyclophosphamide. These receptors were taken from a female patient aged 40-49 years who received an allogeneic stem cell transplant from a related donor, was CMV-positive, and had no GVHD. Part of the T cell pool may stem from the graft donor.

This clone showed up many times. This chain joins TRBV10-3 and TRBJ2-2, with TRBD2 matching 7 bases. Germline CDR1 is ENHRY and CDR2 is SYGVKD. Losses at the gene ends were 11 bases for V and 0 bases for J; bases not matched to a gene: 12. The CDR3 is made up of 16 amino acids. The CDR3: CAARGGAPANTGELFF. The CDR3 DNA reads as TGTGCCGCCCGCGGGGGAGCTCCGGCGAACACCGGGGAGCTGTTTTTT.

This clone was observed many times. The CDR3 region is CASSIGLRDQPQHF. CDR3 in DNA: TGTGCCAGTAGTATAGGGCTACGGGATCAGCCCCAGCATTTT. This rearrangement joins TRBV19 to TRBJ1-5, with unresolved D. V lost 1 base to trimming and J lost 5 bases, with 9 bases between them. Germline CDR1 is LNHDA and CDR2 is SQIVND (reference sequence). The CDR3 sequence is 14 residues long.

This clone was recorded many times. The chain uses TRBV7-9 and TRBJ1-4; 7 bases fit TRBD1. In germline, CDR1 is SEHNR, CDR2 FQNEAQ (reference sequence). V trimming: 5 bases; J trimming: 5 bases; junction bases outside the gene matches: 8. CDR3 length: 15 amino acids. The CDR3 here is CASSRTGEANEKLFF. In DNA form, the CDR3 reads TGTGCCAGCAGCCGAACAGGGGAGGCGAATGAAAAACTGTTTTTT. Full variable domain (rest looked up from reference TRBV7-9 and TRBJ1-4): DTGVSQNPRHKITKRGQNVTFRCDPISEHNRLYWYRQTLGQGPEFLTYFQNEAQLEKSRLLSDRFSAERPKGSFSTLEIQRTEQGDSAMYLCASSRTGEANEKLFFGSGTQLSVL.

This clone was recorded a few times. V is TRBV2 and J is TRBJ2-5; 10 nucleotides line up with TRBD2. Germline V gene lookup returns CDR1 SNHLY and CDR2 FYNNEI. V shed 9 bases, J shed 3 bases, and the junction held 1 base outside the gene matches. This CDR3 spans 12 amino acids. The CDR3 DNA is TGTGCCAGTGGACTAGCGGAAGAGACCCAGTACTTC. It specifies CASGLAEETQYF. Based on the CDR3 plus reference TRBV2 and TRBJ2-5, the full variable domain is EPEVTQTPSHQVTQMGQEVILRCVPISNHLYFYWYRQILGQKVEFLVSFYNNEISEKSEIFDDQFSVERPDGSNFTLKIRSTKLEDSAMYFCASGLAEETQYFGPGTRLLVL.

This clone was counted ten times or more. J is TRBJ2-3 and V is TRBV2; D remains unclear. The CDR3 is 10 amino acids. The germline gives CDR1 SNHLY, CDR2 FYNNEI. Trimming took off 6 bases at V and 6 bases at J, with 4 bases between the two ends. CDR3 in DNA: TGTGCCAGCAGGAGGGATACGCAGTATTTT. Translated: CASRRDTQYF.

In this sample, this clone turned up many times. V gene TRBV28 combines with J gene TRBJ2-2; the match to TRBD1 covers 9 bases. Germline V lookup: CDR1 MDHEN, CDR2 SYDVKM. The junction had 10 bases not matched to a gene; V was cut back by 6 bases and J by 5 bases. The CDR3 has 16 residues. CDR3 sequence (DNA): TGTGCCAGCAGGCAACTTCCGGGACAGGGAACCGGGGAGCTGTTTTTT. This gives the protein CASRQLPGQGTGELFF.

This clone was recorded at least ten times. V is TRBV2 and J is TRBJ2-7; 8 bases are a match to TRBD1. From germline, CDR1 is SNHLY and CDR2 FYNNEI. The CDR3 contains 14 residues. V lost 5 bases, J lost 4 bases, and 7 bases stayed unmatched. Here the CDR3 reads CASSKGQGWYEQYF. Written as DNA, the CDR3 is TGTGCCAGCAGTAAAGGACAGGGTTGGTACGAGCAGTACTTC.

This clone was seen repeatedly, ten times or more. The gene calls are TRBV27 and TRBJ1-1; D is perhaps TRBD1 (6 bases). V lost 10 bases, J lost 5 bases, and 17 bases lay in between. The CDR3 spans 13 residues. CDR1 and CDR2 from the germline V gene are MNHEY and SMNVEV (reference sequence). The CDR3 protein is CATSTGPETEAFF. In nucleotides, the CDR3 is TGTGCCACTTCGACAGGCCCCGAGACTGAAGCTTTCTTT.

This clone has at least ten counts. The genes are TRBV4-1 and TRBJ1-1; no reliable D call. The V gene's germline CDR1 is MGHRA and CDR2 YSYEKL. V dropped 1 base and J dropped 3 bases, with 15 bases sitting between them. The length of the CDR3 is 16 residues. The DNA for the CDR3 is TGCGCCAGCAGCCAAGTCGCCCCCCCCGGGGACACTGAAGCTTTCTTT. Protein sequence: CASSQVAPPGDTEAFF.

This clone was found a few times. A far larger clone is only one base removed, so a read error is likely. Other DNA sequences in this specimen translate into the identical CDR3. The chain has TRBV5-4 and TRBJ1-2, with 10 bases identical to TRBD1. The CDR3 length is 15 residues. CDR1 and CDR2 from the germline V gene are SGHNT and YYREEE (reference sequence). With V trimmed by 0 bases and J by 8 bases, 7 bases remained unmatched. The CDR3 sequence: CASSLGDDRGQGYTF. CDR3 nucleotides: TGTGCCAGCAGCTTGGGGGACGACAGGGGGCAAGGCTACACCTTC. Looking up the rest from reference TRBV5-4 and TRBJ1-2 gives the full variable domain: ETGVTQSPTHLIKTRGQQVTLRCSSQSGHNTVSWYQQALGQGPQFIFQYYREEENGRGNFPPRFSGLQFPNYSSELNVNALELDDSALYLCASSLGDDRGQGYTFGSGTRLTVV.

CDR3 bases: TGTGCCAGCAGGCGGGACAGACTTAATGAAAAACTGTTTTTT. Amino acid sequence: CASRRDRLNEKLFF. V and J are TRBV6-1 and TRBJ1-4, with TRBD1 matching over 7 bases. Germline V gene lookup returns CDR1 MNHNS and CDR2 SASEGT. The V segment lost 6 bases and the J segment 4 bases; nucleotides outside the gene matches: 5. This CDR3 region has 14 residues.

This clone was observed many times. The same CDR3 can be traced to other DNA sequences in this sample. The genes are TRBV5-1 and TRBJ2-1, with 11 bases identical to TRBD2. Trimming took 0 bases from V and 6 from J; bases not matched to a gene: 2. In germline, CDR1 is SGHRS, CDR2 YFSETQ. This CDR3 spans 15 amino acids. CDR3 bases: TGCGCCAGCAGCTTGGGGCTAGCGGGGGGCAATGAGCAGTTCTTC. Translated, it gives CASSLGLAGGNEQFF.

There are many counts of this clone. The V and J genes are TRBV7-9 and TRBJ2-7; 9 positions agree with TRBD1. The junction had 8 bases not matched to a gene; V was cut back by 1 base and J by 4 bases. CDR3 length equals 16 residues. Germline V gene lookup returns CDR1 SEHNR and CDR2 FQNEAQ (reference sequence). The CDR3 DNA reads as TGTGCCAGCAGCTTAGGGGACAGGGAATTTCCTTACGAGCAGTACTTC. Protein sequence: CASSLGDREFPYEQYF.

The sample holds many counts of this clone. CDR3 residues: CASRESANQPQHF. The CDR3 coding sequence is TGTGCCAGCAGGGAGAGCGCAAATCAGCCCCAGCATTTT. The chain employs TRBV7-8 and TRBJ1-5; no definite D call. V was pared by 6 bases and J by 4 bases, with 10 bases between. This CDR3 comprises 13 residues. Germline V CDR1 and CDR2: SGHVS, FQNEAQ. The full variable domain, completed using reference TRBV7-8 and TRBJ1-5, is GAGVSQSPRYKVAKRGQDVALRCDPISGHVSLFWYQQALGQGPEFLTYFQNEAQLDKSGLPSDRFFAERPEGSVSTLKIQRTQQEDSAVYLCASRESANQPQHFGDGTRLSIL.

This clone was found many times. V and J are TRBV5-1 and TRBJ1-1; D may be TRBD1 (5 bases). CDR3 length: 12 residues. The germline gives CDR1 SGHRS, CDR2 YFSETQ. V was clipped by 3 bases and J by 8 bases, with 11 bases between them. The CDR3 protein is CASSSRTTEAFF. CDR3 in DNA: TGCGCCAGCAGCTCGAGGACAACCGAAGCTTTCTTT.

There are a few counts of this clone. The rearrangement uses TRBV7-9 and TRBJ1-1; the match to TRBD1 covers 8 bases. This CDR3 contains 14 residues. In germline, CDR1 is SEHNR, CDR2 FQNEAQ (reference sequence). The J segment lost 1 base and the V segment lost 3 bases, leaving 1 base of the junction unmatched. CDR3 nucleotide sequence: TGTGCCAGCAGCTTGGGACAGGAGAACACTGAAGCTTTCTTT. It is translated as CASSLGQENTEAFF.

This clone has at least ten counts. The V and J genes are TRBV7-9 and TRBJ2-1; TRBD2 aligns across 9 bases. The CDR3 consists of 16 residues. Germline V lookup: CDR1 SEHNR, CDR2 FQNEAQ (reference sequence). V shed 0 bases, J shed 7 bases, and the junction held 7 bases outside the gene matches. CDR3 residues: CASSLAVAGALNEQFF. CDR3 DNA: TGTGCCAGCAGCTTAGCGGTAGCGGGGGCACTAAATGAGCAGTTCTTC. Variable domain in full (rest from reference TRBV7-9 and TRBJ2-1): DTGVSQNPRHKITKRGQNVTFRCDPISEHNRLYWYRQTLGQGPEFLTYFQNEAQLEKSRLLSDRFSAERPKGSFSTLEIQRTEQGDSAMYLCASSLAVAGALNEQFFGPGTRLTVL.

The sample holds many counts of this clone. The genes are TRBV5-1 and TRBJ1-3, with a possible D match to TRBD1 (6 bases). V lost 1 base and J 2 bases, leaving 7 bases between the germline ends. The germline V gene encodes CDR1 SGHRS and CDR2 YFSETQ. The CDR3 covers 14 residues. In DNA form, the CDR3 reads TGCGCCAGCAGCTTGTCAGGGGCTGGAAACACCATATATTTT. Protein: CASSLSGAGNTIYF.

There are many counts of this clone. The chain combines TRBV6-5 with TRBJ1-1, with unresolved D. Trimming left V 5 bases short and J 0 bases short, with 7 bases between. The CDR3 spans 13 residues. The germline V gene has CDR1 MNHEY and CDR2 SVGAGI. The CDR3, as DNA: TGTGCCAGCAGTCCACGGGTGAACACTGAAGCTTTCTTT. Encoded protein: CASSPRVNTEAFF.

This clone was seen ten or more times. J is TRBJ1-3 and V is TRBV4-1, with TRBD1 matching 7 bases. The V segment lost 5 bases and the J segment 3 bases; nucleotides outside the gene matches: 7. There are 15 residues in the CDR3. Germline CDR1 and CDR2: MGHRA and YSYEKL. The CDR3 loop reads CASSSIRGNGNTIYF. In DNA form, the CDR3 reads TGCGCCAGCAGCTCAATCAGGGGGAATGGAAACACCATATATTTT.

The chain combines TRBV6-5 with TRBJ1-5, with TRBD1 identical over 8 bases. Unmatched junction bases numbered 6, after V lost 6 bases and J lost 11 bases. CDR3 length equals 12 residues. CDR1 is MNHEY and CDR2 is SVGAGI in the germline V gene. In nucleotides, the CDR3 is TGTGCCAGCAGCGGACAGGGCACGACCCAGCATTTT. Translation: CASSGQGTTQHF.

This clone occurred many times. The rearrangement uses TRBV7-8 and TRBJ1-2; D gene ambiguous. Germline lookup yields CDR1 SGHVS and CDR2 FQNEAQ. Trimming cost V 0 bases and J 4 bases, with 12 bases left between them. This CDR3 is built from 15 residues. CDR3 amino acids: CASSLAGGGGYGYTF. The CDR3, as DNA: TGTGCCAGCAGCTTAGCTGGAGGAGGAGGCTATGGCTACACCTTC.

This clone has ten or more counts. CDR3 sequence (DNA): TGCGCCAGCAGCTTGGGGGCAGGTTCGCAAAGCTCACCCCTCCACTTT. Its translation is CASSLGAGSQSSPLHF. V gene TRBV5-1 combines with J gene TRBJ1-6; D remains ambiguous. V was shortened by 0 bases and J by 10 bases, with 17 bases between the two germline ends. The CDR3 is made up of 16 amino acids. The germline V gene has CDR1 SGHRS and CDR2 YFSETQ.

In this sample, this clone turned up many times. The chain combines TRBV15 with TRBJ2-5, with TRBD2 as a possible D gene (6 bases). Germline values: CDR1 LNHNV, CDR2 YYDKDF (reference sequence). This CDR3 contains 16 residues. V dropped 3 bases and J dropped 4 bases, with 18 bases sitting between them. CDR3 sequence (DNA): TGTGCCACCAGCAGCGTCCCGGGACTCGATGGAGAGACCCAGTACTTC. Translated: CATSSVPGLDGETQYF. The full variable domain, its missing parts supplied by reference TRBV15 and TRBJ2-5, is DAMVIQNPRYQVTQFGKPVTLSCSQTLNHNVMYWYQQKSSQAPKLLFHYYDKDFNNEADTPDNFQSRRPNTSFCFLDIRSPGLGDTAMYLCATSSVPGLDGETQYFGPGTRLLVL.

This clone has just a few counts. As DNA, the CDR3 is TGTGCCAGCAGTTCCGCCGGGACAGGGGGTTACGAGCAGTACTTC. It translates to CASSSAGTGGYEQYF. This chain uses TRBV6-5 with TRBJ2-7; 11 bases align to TRBD1. The trim removed 4 bases at V and 4 bases at J, leaving 6 bases unmatched. The CDR3 totals 15 residues. Germline-derived CDR1 and CDR2 are MNHEY and SVGAGI.

This clone was counted at least ten times. The chain has TRBV9 and TRBJ2-2; possible D gene TRBD2, 6 bases. Trimming removed 0 bases from V and 4 bases from J, with 10 bases in between. CDR3 length: 15 residues. Germline CDR1 is SGDLS and CDR2 is YYNGEE. Here the CDR3 reads CASSVVEGGTGELFF. CDR3 in DNA: TGTGCCAGCAGCGTAGTGGAGGGCGGCACCGGGGAGCTGTTTTTT.